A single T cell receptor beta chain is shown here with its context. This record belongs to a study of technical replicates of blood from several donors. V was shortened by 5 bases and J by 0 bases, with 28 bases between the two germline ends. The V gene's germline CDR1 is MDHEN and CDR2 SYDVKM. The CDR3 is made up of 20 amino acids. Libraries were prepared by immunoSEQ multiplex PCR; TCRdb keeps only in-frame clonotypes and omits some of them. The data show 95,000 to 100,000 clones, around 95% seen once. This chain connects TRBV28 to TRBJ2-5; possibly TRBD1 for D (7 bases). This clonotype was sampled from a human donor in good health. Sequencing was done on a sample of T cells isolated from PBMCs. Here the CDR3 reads CASSGRGRRLVPRYQETQYF. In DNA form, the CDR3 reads TGTGCCAGCAGTGGAAGGGGGCGACGACTAGTTCCAAGGTACCAAGAGACCCAGTACTTC.